This entry describes one T cell receptor (beta chain). Across about two dozen US areas, participants ranged in age from 18 to 89 years. Two consecutive negative NP/OP PCR tests, clearance, or resolved symptoms defined Cohort 3 recovery. The CDR3 is 15 residues long. Germline loops: CDR1 SGHRS, CDR2 YFSETQ. The J segment lost 7 bases and the V segment lost 0 bases, leaving 10 bases of the junction unmatched. Assay: immunoSEQ multiplex PCR; the TCRdb copy retains only in-frame clones and omits some. The data contain 500,000 or so clones, 87% of them seen just once; the ten biggest clones take up about 0.7%. This record belongs to a study of blood T cell repertoires in COVID-19.

The sequenced sample was PBMCs or T cells enriched from blood (not recorded which). This sequence joins TRBV5-1 and TRBJ2-7, with 7 bases matching TRBD2. This clonotype was obtained from a woman between 18 and 30 years old who had recovered from COVID-19. For the CDR3, the DNA is TGCGCCAGCAGCTTGGAGGGACTAAAATTCGAGGAGCAGTACTTC. The encoded protein is CASSLEGLKFEEQYF. Using reference TRBV5-1 and TRBJ2-7 for the parts outside the CDR3, the full variable domain is KAGVTQTPRYLIKTRGQQVTLSCSPISGHRSVSWYQQTPGQGLQFLFEYFSETQRNKGNFPGRFSGRQFSNSRSEMNVSTLELGDSALYLCASSLEGLKFEEQYFGPGTRLTVT.